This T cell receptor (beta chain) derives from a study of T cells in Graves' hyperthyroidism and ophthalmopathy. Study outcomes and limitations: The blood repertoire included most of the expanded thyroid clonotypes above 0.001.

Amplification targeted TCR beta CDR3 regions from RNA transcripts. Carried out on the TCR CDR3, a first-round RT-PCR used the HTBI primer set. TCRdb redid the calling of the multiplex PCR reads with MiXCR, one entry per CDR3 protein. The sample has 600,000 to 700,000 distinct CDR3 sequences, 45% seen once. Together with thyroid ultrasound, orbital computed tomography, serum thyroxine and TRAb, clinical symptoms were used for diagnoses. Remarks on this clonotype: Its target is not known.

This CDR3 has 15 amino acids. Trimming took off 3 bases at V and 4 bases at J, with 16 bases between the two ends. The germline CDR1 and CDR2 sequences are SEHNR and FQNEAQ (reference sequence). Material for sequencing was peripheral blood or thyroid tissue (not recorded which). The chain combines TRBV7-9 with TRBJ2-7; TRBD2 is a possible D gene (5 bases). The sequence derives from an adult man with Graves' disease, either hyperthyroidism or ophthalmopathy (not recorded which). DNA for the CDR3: TGTGCCAGCAGCTTGATGTTCAGAGGGCAATACGAGCAGTACTTC. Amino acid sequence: CASSLMFRGQYEQYF.